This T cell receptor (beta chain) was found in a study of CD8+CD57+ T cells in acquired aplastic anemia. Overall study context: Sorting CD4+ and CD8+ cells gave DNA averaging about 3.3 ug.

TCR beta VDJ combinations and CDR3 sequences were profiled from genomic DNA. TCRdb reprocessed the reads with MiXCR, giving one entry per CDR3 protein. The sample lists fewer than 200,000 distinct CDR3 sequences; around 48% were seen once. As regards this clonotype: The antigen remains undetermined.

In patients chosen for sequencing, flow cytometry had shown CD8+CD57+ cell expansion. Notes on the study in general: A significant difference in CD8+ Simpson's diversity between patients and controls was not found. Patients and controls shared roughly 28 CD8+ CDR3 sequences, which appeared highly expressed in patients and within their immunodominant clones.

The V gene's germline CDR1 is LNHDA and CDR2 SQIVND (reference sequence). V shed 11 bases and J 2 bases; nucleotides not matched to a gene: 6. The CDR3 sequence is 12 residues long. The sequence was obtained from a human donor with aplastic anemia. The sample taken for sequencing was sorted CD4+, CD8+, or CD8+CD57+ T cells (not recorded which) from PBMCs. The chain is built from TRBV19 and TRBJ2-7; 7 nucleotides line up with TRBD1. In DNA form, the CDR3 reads TGTGCCCCACCCGGGACAGCCTACGAGCAGTACTTC. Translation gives CAPPGTAYEQYF.